This TCR beta chain appears in the sequencing data of a study of beta chain features in type 1 diabetes. The sequenced template was cDNA made from the entire isolated RNA. Assay used: immunoSEQ multiplex PCR; TCRdb lists only in-frame clones, some missing. This sample has under 950,000 clones; about a sixth occur once, and the top ten carry 0.02% to 0.03%. The germline V gene has CDR1 SGDLS and CDR2 YYNGEE. Trimming cost V 0 bases and J 7 bases; bases outside gene matches: 9. The CDR3 extends over 15 amino acids. The receptor's source is a woman aged 18-30 years in good health. The sequenced sample was naive CD4+ T cells from blood. This sequence joins TRBV9 and TRBJ1-1; 7 nucleotides match TRBD1. CDR3 bases: TGTGCCAGCAGCGTAGCTGAGGGGGCGTTAGATGAAGCTTTCTTT. As protein: CASSVAEGALDEAFF.